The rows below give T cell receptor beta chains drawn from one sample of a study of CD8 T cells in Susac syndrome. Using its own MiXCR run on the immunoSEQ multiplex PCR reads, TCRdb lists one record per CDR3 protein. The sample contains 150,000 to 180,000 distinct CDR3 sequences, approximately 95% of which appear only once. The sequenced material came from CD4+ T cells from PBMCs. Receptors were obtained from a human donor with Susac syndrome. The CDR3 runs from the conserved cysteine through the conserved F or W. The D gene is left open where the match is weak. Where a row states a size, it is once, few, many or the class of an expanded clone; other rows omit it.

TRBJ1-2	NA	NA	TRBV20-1	CSATGQSYGYTF	TGCAGTGCAACAGGACAGAGCTATGGCTACACCTTC
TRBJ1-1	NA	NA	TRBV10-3	CAISSLDANTEAFF	TGTGCCATCAGTTCGTTGGACGCAAACACTGAAGCTTTCTTT
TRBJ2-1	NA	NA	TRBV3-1	CASSQGVAGYNEQFF	TGTGCCAGCAGCCAAGGAGTAGCCGGCTACAATGAGCAGTTCTTC
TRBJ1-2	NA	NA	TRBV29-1	CSARDTTNYGYTF	TGCAGCGCCAGAGACACTACGAACTATGGCTACACCTTC
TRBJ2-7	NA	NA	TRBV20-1	CSGGRGSSYEQYF	TGCAGTGGGGGACGGGGAAGCTCCTACGAGCAGTACTTC
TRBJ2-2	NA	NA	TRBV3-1	CASSHGGPTGELFF	TGTGCCAGCAGCCACGGGGGCCCCACCGGGGAGCTGTTTTTT
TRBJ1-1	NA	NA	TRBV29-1	CSAEGAGEAFF	TGCAGCGCTGAAGGAGCGGGTGAAGCTTTCTTT
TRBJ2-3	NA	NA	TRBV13	CASRDPTITDTQYF	TGTGCCAGCCGAGACCCGACGATCACAGATACGCAGTATTTT
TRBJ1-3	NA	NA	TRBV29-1	CSVLENTIYF	TGCAGCGTTCTCGAAAACACCATATATTTT
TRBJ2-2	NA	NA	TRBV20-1	CSARDTLTSRAGELFF	TGCAGTGCTAGAGATACCTTAACTAGCCGGGCCGGGGAGCTGTTTTTT
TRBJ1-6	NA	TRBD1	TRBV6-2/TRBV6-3	CASSYGTGVNSPLHF	TGTGCCAGCAGTTACGGGACAGGCGTTAATTCACCCCTCCACTTT
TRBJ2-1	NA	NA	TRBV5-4	CASSLAAGTSYNEQFF	TGTGCCAGCAGCTTGGCGGCGGGGACGTCCTACAATGAGCAGTTCTTC
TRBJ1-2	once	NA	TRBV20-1	CSARDAGYTF	TGCAGTGCTAGGGATGCGGGCTACACCTTC
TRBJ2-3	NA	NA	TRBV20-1	CSAQNRGAGGDTQYF	TGCAGTGCCCAAAACCGGGGGGCCGGCGGGGATACGCAGTATTTT
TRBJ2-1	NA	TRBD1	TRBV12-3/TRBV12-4	CASSLGQGVGNEQFF	TGTGCCAGCAGTTTGGGACAGGGAGTCGGCAATGAGCAGTTCTTC
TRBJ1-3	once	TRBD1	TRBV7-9	CASSPTGANTIYF	TGTGCCAGCAGTCCCACAGGGGCGAACACCATATATTTT
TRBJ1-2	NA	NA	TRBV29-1	CSVYIGDNPNYGYTF	TGCAGCGTCTACATAGGGGACAACCCTAACTATGGCTACACCTTC
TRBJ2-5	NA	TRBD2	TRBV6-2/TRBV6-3	CASSPRTSGVYQETQYF	TGTGCCAGCAGTCCTCGGACTAGCGGGGTATACCAAGAGACCCAGTACTTC
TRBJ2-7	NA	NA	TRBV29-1	CSVGTLRGEQYF	TGCAGCGTCGGGACCCTGAGAGGCGAGCAGTACTTC
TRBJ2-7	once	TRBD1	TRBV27	CASSRLGTGGLVEQYF	TGTGCCAGCAGCCGTCTCGGGACAGGGGGCTTGGTCGAGCAGTACTTC
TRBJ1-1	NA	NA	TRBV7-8	CASSSPPGITEAFF	TGTGCCAGCAGCTCACCACCTGGGATTACTGAAGCTTTCTTT
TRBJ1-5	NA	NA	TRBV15	CATSRDAINPQHF	TGTGCCACCAGCAGAGATGCAATCAACCCCCAGCATTTT
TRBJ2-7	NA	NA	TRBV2	CASREHDEQYF	TGTGCCAGCAGAGAACATGACGAGCAGTACTTC
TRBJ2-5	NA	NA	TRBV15	CATSRGLQETQYF	TGTGCCACCAGCAGAGGGCTCCAAGAGACCCAGTACTTC
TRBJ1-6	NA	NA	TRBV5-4	CASSSGGPGNSPLHF	TGTGCCAGCAGCTCGGGTGGGCCAGGTAATTCACCCCTCCACTTT
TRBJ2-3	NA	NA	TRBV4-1	CASSQALGDTDTQYF	TGCGCCAGCAGCCAAGCATTGGGGGACACAGATACGCAGTATTTT
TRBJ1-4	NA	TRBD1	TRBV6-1	CASSTDRDSATNEKLFF	TGTGCCAGCAGCACCGACAGGGACTCAGCAACTAATGAAAAACTGTTTTTT
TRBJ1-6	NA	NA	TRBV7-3	CASSQRARTAGDSPLHF	TGTGCCAGCAGCCAGAGGGCCCGGACAGCGGGAGATTCACCCCTCCACTTT
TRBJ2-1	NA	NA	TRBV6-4	CASSETGNEQFF	TGTGCCAGCAGCGAAACAGGGAATGAGCAGTTCTTC
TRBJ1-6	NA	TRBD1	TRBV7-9	CASSLDGQGGSPLHF	TGTGCCAGCAGCTTGGATGGACAGGGAGGTTCACCCCTCCACTTT
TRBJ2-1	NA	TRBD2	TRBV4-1	CASSPLAGTGNEQFF	TGCGCCAGCAGCCCCCTAGCGGGAACTGGGAATGAGCAGTTCTTC
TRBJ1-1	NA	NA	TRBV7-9	CASSLLGPEAFF	TGTGCCAGCAGCTTATTAGGCCCTGAAGCTTTCTTT
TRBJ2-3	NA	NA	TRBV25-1	CASSIGNTDTQYF	TGTGCCAGCAGTATAGGCAACACAGATACGCAGTATTTT
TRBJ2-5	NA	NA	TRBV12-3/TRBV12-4	CASSIPPGTQYF	TGTGCCAGCAGTATCCCCCCGGGGACCCAGTACTTC
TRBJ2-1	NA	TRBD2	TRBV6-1	CASSHRWIGGAEGNEQFF	TGTGCCAGCAGTCATCGGTGGATCGGGGGGGCCGAAGGCAATGAGCAGTTCTTC
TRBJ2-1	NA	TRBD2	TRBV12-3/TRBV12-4	CASSFTLAGRYNEQFF	TGTGCCAGCAGTTTTACCCTAGCGGGGCGCTACAATGAGCAGTTCTTC
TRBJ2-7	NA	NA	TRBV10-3	CAIMGQAYEQYF	TGTGCCATCATGGGACAAGCCTACGAGCAGTACTTC
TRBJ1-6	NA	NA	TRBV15	CATSRDPNSPLHF	TGTGCCACCAGCAGAGATCCCAATTCACCCCTCCACTTT
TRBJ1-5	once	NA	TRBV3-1	CASSQAKGQPQHF	TGTGCCAGCAGCCAAGCAAAGGGCCAGCCCCAGCATTTT
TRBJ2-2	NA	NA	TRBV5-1	CASSFSWGTGELFF	TGCGCCAGCAGCTTCTCATGGGGCACCGGGGAGCTGTTTTTT
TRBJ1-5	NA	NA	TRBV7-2	CASSFGDSNQPQHF	TGTGCCAGCAGCTTCGGGGACAGCAATCAGCCCCAGCATTTT
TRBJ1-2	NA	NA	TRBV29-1	CSVDAGPTGYGYTF	TGCAGCGTTGACGCGGGACCTACGGGCTATGGCTACACCTTC
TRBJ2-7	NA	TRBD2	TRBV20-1	CSARGGLGLYEQYF	TGCAGTGCTAGAGGGGGACTAGGGCTATACGAGCAGTACTTC
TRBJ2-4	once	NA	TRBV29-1	CSVEAHQGNIQYF	TGCAGCGTTGAAGCCCATCAGGGGAACATTCAGTACTTC
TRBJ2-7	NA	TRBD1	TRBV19	CASRTKTGAYEQYF	TGTGCCAGCAGGACCAAGACAGGGGCCTACGAGCAGTACTTC
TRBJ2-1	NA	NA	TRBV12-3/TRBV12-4	CASSFSGERVRDEQFF	TGTGCCAGCAGTTTTTCGGGGGAAAGGGTAAGAGATGAGCAGTTCTTC
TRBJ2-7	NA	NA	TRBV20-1	CSALQRPYEQYF	TGCAGTGCTTTACAGCGACCCTACGAGCAGTACTTC
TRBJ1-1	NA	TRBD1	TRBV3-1	CASTRAGGTEAFF	TGTGCCAGCACCCGAGCAGGGGGCACTGAAGCTTTCTTT
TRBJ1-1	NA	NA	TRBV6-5	CASSRREMNTEAFF	TGTGCCAGCAGTCGACGGGAGATGAACACTGAAGCTTTCTTT
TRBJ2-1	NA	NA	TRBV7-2	CASSNDNEQFF	TGTGCCAGCAGCAACGACAATGAGCAGTTCTTC
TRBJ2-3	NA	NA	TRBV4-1	CASSPLGDSTDTQYF	TGCGCCAGCAGCCCCCTGGGGGACTCCACAGATACGCAGTATTTT
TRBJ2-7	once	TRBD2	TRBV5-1	CASSEAGGAYEQYF	TGCGCCAGCAGCGAGGCGGGGGGAGCCTACGAGCAGTACTTC
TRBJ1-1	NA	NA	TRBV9	CASSYFEGAEAFF	TGTGCCAGCAGCTATTTCGAGGGGGCTGAAGCTTTCTTT
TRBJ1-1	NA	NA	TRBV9	CASSVVGGETEAFF	TGTGCCAGCAGCGTAGTCGGGGGGGAGACTGAAGCTTTCTTT
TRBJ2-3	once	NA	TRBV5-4	CASRRAGWADTQYF	TGTGCCAGCAGGCGGGCTGGGTGGGCAGATACGCAGTATTTT
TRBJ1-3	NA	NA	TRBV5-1	CASSPQSGNTIYF	TGCGCCAGCAGCCCTCAGTCTGGAAACACCATATATTTT
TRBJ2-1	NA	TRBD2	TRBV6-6	CASSYTSGEAYNEQFF	TGTGCCAGCAGTTACACTAGCGGGGAGGCCTACAATGAGCAGTTCTTC
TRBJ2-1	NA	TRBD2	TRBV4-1	CASSHSSPTSGGAHEQFF	TGCGCCAGCAGCCACAGCTCTCCGACTAGCGGGGGGGCACATGAGCAGTTCTTC
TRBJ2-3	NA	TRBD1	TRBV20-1	CSASRQGALRGDTQYF	TGCAGTGCTAGTCGACAGGGGGCGCTTAGGGGGGATACGCAGTATTTT
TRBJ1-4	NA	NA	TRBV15	CATSRDALTVNEKLFF	TGTGCCACCAGCAGAGATGCTTTGACAGTGAATGAAAAACTGTTTTTT